This is a list of T cell receptor beta chains from one sample in a study of cytomegalovirus exposure and HLA in healthy donors. TCRdb's copy holds only in-frame clones and misses some; the assay was immunoSEQ multiplex PCR. The repertoire consists of about 160,000 clones, with 86% occurring once and the leading ten covering about 2%. The material sequenced was PBMCs. The receptors originated from a woman younger than 35 in good health and CMV-seronegative. The CDR3 runs from the conserved cysteine through the conserved F or W. A D gene is named only where the DNA matches it firmly. Part of the rows lack a size; the others show once, few, many or a class for expanded clones.

>TRBV10-3|few|TRBJ1-4|NA
TGTGCCATCAGGGGGCCGGCTAATGAAAAACTGTTTTTT
CAIRGPANEKLFF
>TRBV5-1|once|TRBJ2-5|NA
TGCGCCAGCAGCTTAACCGGGACATTAGGAGAGACCCAGTACTTC
CASSLTGTLGETQYF
>TRBV11-2|NA|TRBJ2-7|NA
TGTGCCAGCAGCTTAGTCCCCGGCGGCGGCTACGAGCAGTACTTC
CASSLVPGGGYEQYF
>TRBV19|NA|TRBJ2-1|TRBD2
TGTGCCAGTAGTATAGAGCGCAGCGGGAGACGGAATGAGCAGTTCTTC
CASSIERSGRRNEQFF
>TRBV27|NA|TRBJ2-3|NA
TGTGCCAGCAGTTTATTGGGGACTGATAATACGCAGTATTTT
CASSLLGTDNTQYF
>TRBV18|NA|TRBJ2-7|TRBD2
TGTGCCAGCTCACCAAATCGCAGTAGCGGGGGGCGAAATCAGTACTTC
CASSPNRSSGGRNQYF
>TRBV4-1|NA|TRBJ2-4|NA
TGCGCCAGCAGCCAAGAAGCCTCACGACTAGCCAAAAACATTCAGTACTTC
CASSQEASRLAKNIQYF
>TRBV11-1|NA|TRBJ2-1|NA
TGTGCCAGCAGCTTATCCCCACGGGATGAGCAGTTCTTC
CASSLSPRDEQFF
>TRBV27|once|TRBJ2-1|NA
TGTGCCGCGGCGATTGCCCCCTACAATGAGCAGTTCTTC
CAAAIAPYNEQFF
>TRBV5-1|NA|TRBJ2-5|TRBD1
TGCGCCAGCAGCTTGGGATTGGGGACAGGGGGATCCCAAGAGACCCAGTACTTC
CASSLGLGTGGSQETQYF
>TRBV19|NA|TRBJ2-1|TRBD2
TGTGCCAGTAGTAGAGGGACTAGCGGGTACAATGAGCAGTTCTTC
CASSRGTSGYNEQFF
>TRBV5-1|NA|TRBJ2-3|TRBD2
TGCGCCAGCAGCTTGGCGGGAGGGGGGACAGATACGCAGTATTTT
CASSLAGGGTDTQYF
>TRBV4-1|NA|TRBJ2-2|TRBD2
TGCGCCAGCAGCCAGACGGGGAGGGACACCGGGGAGCTGTTTTTT
CASSQTGRDTGELFF
>TRBV4-1|NA|TRBJ1-1|NA
TGCGCCAGCAGCCAAGACAGGCTCACTGAAGCTTTCTTT
CASSQDRLTEAFF
>TRBV23-1|NA|TRBJ2-5|TRBD1
TGCGCCAGCAGTCAATCCGGGGGGACAGGGCGGGAGCAGTACTTC
CASSQSGGTGREQYF
>TRBV28|once|TRBJ2-7|TRBD2
TGTGCCAGCAGTTTAGGCGGACTAGCGGTAATCTACGAGCAGTACTTC
CASSLGGLAVIYEQYF
>TRBV7-9|NA|TRBJ2-2|NA
TGTGCCAGCAGCTCTCCCGGGATTGGAAGGGTAGACACCGGGGAGCTGTTTTTT
CASSSPGIGRVDTGELFF
>TRBV5-1|NA|TRBJ1-2|NA
TGCGCCAGCAGCTTGGAGGCAGGGTATGGCTACACCTTC
CASSLEAGYGYTF
>TRBV5-1|NA|TRBJ1-2|NA
TGCGCCAGCAGCTTAACGGGAACCATCTATGGCTACACCTTC
CASSLTGTIYGYTF
>TRBV4-1|few|TRBJ2-5|TRBD2
TGCGCCAGCAGCCAGCGTCCTCCGGGACTAGCGGAAGAGACCCAGTACTTC
CASSQRPPGLAEETQYF
>TRBV5-1|few|TRBJ2-3|TRBD1
TGCGCCAGCAGCTTGGGGGACAGGGGCACAGATACGCAGTATTTT
CASSLGDRGTDTQYF
>TRBV30|NA|TRBJ2-7|TRBD2
TGTGCCTGGAGTAGCTCCCGGACTAGCGGGATAGCGGCCGAGCAGTACTTC
CAWSSSRTSGIAAEQYF
>TRBV20-1|NA|TRBJ2-3|NA
TGCAGTGCTTCAGGGCCAGATACGCAGTATTTT
CSASGPDTQYF
>TRBV27|NA|TRBJ2-1|TRBD2
TGTGCCAGCAGTTTATCAGCGGGAGTTTTGGACAATGAGCAGTTCTTC
CASSLSAGVLDNEQFF
>TRBV12-5|NA|TRBJ1-2|NA
TGTGCTAGTGCCATCGTTACAGGGAACTATGGCTACACCTTC
CASAIVTGNYGYTF
>TRBV7-6|few|TRBJ2-2|NA
TGTGCCAGCAGCCCGGCCAGGGGCAACACCGGGGAGCTGTTTTTT
CASSPARGNTGELFF